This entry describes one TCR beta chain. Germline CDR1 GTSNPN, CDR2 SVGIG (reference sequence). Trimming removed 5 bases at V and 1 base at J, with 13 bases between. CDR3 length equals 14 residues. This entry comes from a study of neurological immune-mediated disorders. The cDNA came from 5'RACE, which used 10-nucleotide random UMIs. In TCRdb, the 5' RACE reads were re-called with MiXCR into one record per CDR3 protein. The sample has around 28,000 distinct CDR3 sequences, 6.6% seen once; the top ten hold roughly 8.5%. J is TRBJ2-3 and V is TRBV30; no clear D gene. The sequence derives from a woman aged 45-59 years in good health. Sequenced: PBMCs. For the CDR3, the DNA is TGTGCCTGGGTCGACCACACGGGCACAGATACGCAGTATTTT. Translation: CAWVDHTGTDTQYF.